This entry lists 25 T cell receptor beta chains sequenced from one sample in a study of blood T cell repertoires in COVID-19. The table came from immunoSEQ multiplex PCR; TCRdb's copy has only in-frame clones and leaves some out. The sample has about 130,000 clones, 85% to 90% seen once. Sequenced input: peripheral blood. The receptor source for this set is a man aged 60-69 years with COVID-19, enrolled during active disease.

This chain links TRBV10-3 with TRBJ1-1; D not resolved. The CDR3 length is 13 residues. Germline V CDR1 and CDR2: ENHRY, SYGVKD. Trimming pared 2 bases from V and 6 bases from J, leaving 10 bases between. CDR3 in amino acids: CAISEVTLAEAFF. The CDR3 region has the DNA TGTGCCATCAGTGAGGTAACCCTAGCTGAAGCTTTCTTT.

This sequence joins TRBV15 and TRBJ2-6; D unresolved. Trimming took 3 bases from V and 0 from J, leaving 6 bases between them. This CDR3 comprises 15 residues. Looked up from germline, CDR1 is LNHNV and CDR2 is YYDKDF (reference sequence). CDR3 DNA sequence: TGTGCCACCAGCAGGTTTCTCTCTGGGGCCAACGTCCTGACTTTC. Amino acids: CATSRFLSGANVLTF.

V is TRBV18 and J is TRBJ2-1; weak D call: TRBD2 (5 bases). V dropped 4 bases and J dropped 2 bases, with 9 bases sitting between them. There are 14 residues in the CDR3. Per the germline V gene, CDR1 is KGHSH and CDR2 is LQKENI. The CDR3 here is CASSQRTTYNEQFF. The CDR3 bases are TGTGCCAGCTCACAGCGGACGACCTACAATGAGCAGTTCTTC.

The chain carries TRBV11-2 and TRBJ1-5; TRBD1 matches at 8 bases. Germline CDR1 is SGHAT and CDR2 is FQNNGV. V shed 0 bases and J 9 bases; nucleotides not matched to a gene: 4. This CDR3 contains 14 residues. CDR3 in DNA: TGTGCCAGCAGCTTAGATCCAGGGACAGGGCCCCAGCATTTT. It encodes CASSLDPGTGPQHF.

V and J are TRBV11-3 and TRBJ2-3; TRBD1 aligns across 10 bases. Germline-derived CDR1 and CDR2 are SGHNT and YENEEA. Trimming cost V 6 bases and J 1 base; bases outside gene matches: 7. CDR3 length: 16 amino acids. The CDR3 here is CASSYRQGAGTDTQYF. DNA of the CDR3: TGTGCCAGCAGTTATAGACAGGGGGCTGGCACAGATACGCAGTATTTT.

The rearrangement links TRBV4-1 to TRBJ1-5, with D tentatively TRBD1 (6 bases). The CDR3 loop spans 15 amino acids. V was clipped by 3 bases and J by 3 bases, with 12 bases between them. CDR1 and CDR2 (germline): MGHRA, YSYEKL. CDR3 sequence: CASSQETGFNQPQHF. For the CDR3, the DNA is TGCGCCAGCAGCCAGGAAACAGGGTTCAATCAGCCCCAGCATTTT.

This clone appeared a single time. The V call is TRBV5-4, the J call TRBJ2-7; 8 bases map to TRBD2. The V and J ends lost 0 bases and 2 bases, in that order; junction bases with no gene match: 7. Per the germline V gene, CDR1 is SGHNT and CDR2 is YYREEE (reference sequence). This CDR3 region has 16 residues. CDR3 nucleotide sequence: TGTGCCAGCAGCTTGGGCGGGAGGAGGGGCACCTACGAGCAGTACTTC. Amino acids: CASSLGGRRGTYEQYF.

This sequence joins TRBV4-2 and TRBJ1-1; the match to TRBD1 covers 9 bases. With 4 bases clipped from V and 3 bases from J, the junction kept 6 bases outside the gene matches. CDR1 is LGHNA and CDR2 is YNFKEQ in the germline V gene. This CDR3 contains 15 residues. CDR3 nucleotide sequence: TGTGCCAGCAGCCTAACGACAGGGGGAGACACTGAAGCTTTCTTT. Amino acid sequence: CASSLTTGGDTEAFF.

The chain uses TRBV7-2 and TRBJ1-4; no reliable D call. Germline loops: CDR1 SGHTA, CDR2 FQGNSA. V lost 2 bases and J lost 8, with 18 bases in between. The CDR3 length is 16 residues. This CDR3 is CASSLSSGLLGEKLFF. The CDR3 nucleotides read TGTGCCAGCAGCTTATCTTCCGGACTGCTAGGCGAAAAACTGTTTTTT.

V usage is TRBV7-8 and J usage is TRBJ1-2; the match to TRBD1 covers 7 bases. CDR1 is SGHVS and CDR2 is FQNEAQ in the germline V gene. CDR3 length equals 13 residues. V shed 4 bases and J 5 bases; nucleotides not matched to a gene: 4. The CDR3 DNA follows: TGTGCCAGCAGCTCGGGACAGCCATATGGCTACACCTTC. Residues: CASSSGQPYGYTF.

The rearrangement links TRBV23-1 to TRBJ2-7; 14 bases agree with TRBD2. TRBV23-1 is sorted into the ORF group, with uncertain function. V shed 4 bases, J shed 2 bases, and the junction held 10 bases outside the gene matches. The CDR3 loop spans 18 amino acids. The CDR3 DNA reads as TGCGCCAGCAGTCTAGGGACTAGCGGGGGCGCGGCCCCCTACGAGCAGTACTTC. This sequence encodes CASSLGTSGGAAPYEQYF.

The gene calls are TRBV30 and TRBJ1-1, with D hard to call. Deletions cut 4 bases from V and 3 bases from J, with 9 bases between. Germline lookup yields CDR1 GTSNPN and CDR2 SVGIG (reference sequence). The CDR3 runs to 12 residues. CDR3 coding DNA: TGTGCCTGGAATATGTTTTACACTGAAGCTTTCTTT. Translated: CAWNMFYTEAFF.

The chain has TRBV7-9 and TRBJ2-7; a possible D gene is TRBD2 (6 bases). Trimming left V 4 bases short and J 5 bases short, with 12 bases between. Per germline, CDR1 SEHNR and CDR2 FQNEAQ (reference sequence). This CDR3 contains 13 residues. The DNA of the CDR3 is TGTGCCAGCAGCTCGGACGGAGGGGACGAGCAGTACTTC. Amino acids: CASSSDGGDEQYF. Full variable domain (outside the CDR3, taken from reference TRBV7-9 and TRBJ2-7): DTGVSQNPRHKITKRGQNVTFRCDPISEHNRLYWYRQTLGQGPEFLTYFQNEAQLEKSRLLSDRFSAERPKGSFSTLEIQRTEQGDSAMYLCASSSDGGDEQYFGPGTRLTVT.

As concerns this clone: The sample holds other DNA sequences that translate to the same CDR3. The chain couples TRBV9 to TRBJ1-3, with D perhaps matching TRBD1 (5 bases). CDR1 SGDLS and CDR2 YYNGEE come from the germline V gene. The V and J ends lost 2 bases and 2 bases respectively, with 8 bases between them. CDR3 length: 14 amino acids. The CDR3 protein is CASSVGGTGNTIYF. CDR3 in DNA: TGTGCCAGCAGCGTGGGGGGGACTGGAAACACCATATATTTT.

The rearrangement links TRBV4-1 to TRBJ1-2, with 12 bases matching TRBD1. The CDR3 is 18 residues long. In germline, CDR1 is MGHRA, CDR2 YSYEKL. The J segment lost 4 bases and the V segment lost 0 bases, leaving 9 bases of the junction unmatched. For the CDR3, the DNA is TGCGCCAGCAGCCAAGATTGGGGGACAGGGGGCGCTTCCTATGGCTACACCTTC. This codes for CASSQDWGTGGASYGYTF.

The V and J genes are TRBV6-2 or TRBV6-3 and TRBJ1-2, with 7 bases identical to TRBD1. The germline V gene encodes CDR1 MNHEY and CDR2 SVGEGT. The V gene end was trimmed by 2 bases and the J gene end by 4 bases; junction bases not matched to a gene: 4. The CDR3 spans 14 residues. DNA of the CDR3: TGTGCCAGCAGTTACACAGGGGTAGCCTATGGCTACACCTTC. Protein sequence: CASSYTGVAYGYTF.

The V call is TRBV4-1, the J call TRBJ1-1; maybe TRBD1 (6 bases). Germline CDR1 reads MGHRA; CDR2 reads YSYEKL. The CDR3 is 16 residues long. Trimming stripped 2 bases from V and 5 bases from J, with 18 bases between. The CDR3 region has the DNA TGCGCCAGCAGCCAACCACAGGGACACGGGGAGACTGAAGCTTTCTTT. Amino acids: CASSQPQGHGETEAFF.

In its sample, this clone was seen once. The chain carries TRBV6-5 and TRBJ1-3; weak D call: TRBD1 (6 bases). CDR1 and CDR2 from the germline V gene are MNHEY and SVGAGI. V was shortened by 0 bases and J by 1 base, with 10 bases between the two germline ends. CDR3 length equals 16 residues. The CDR3 DNA reads TGTGCCAGCAGTTACTCCGGTCAGGGGTCTGGAAACACCATATATTTT. Translating gives CASSYSGQGSGNTIYF.

The rearrangement joins TRBV4-3 to TRBJ2-2; TRBD2 is a possible D gene (6 bases). Between the trimmed V and J ends, which lost 0 bases and 0 bases, there was a span of 11 bases. This CDR3 has 17 amino acids. Germline V gene sequence: CDR1 LGHNA, CDR2 YSLEER. In nucleotides, the CDR3 is TGCGCCAGCAGCCAAGAGAATTGGGGGGCGAACACCGGGGAGCTGTTTTTT. Encoded protein: CASSQENWGANTGELFF.

V is TRBV5-1 and J is TRBJ1-1; D unresolved. Germline CDR1 and CDR2: SGHRS and YFSETQ. Deletions cut 0 bases from V and 5 bases from J, with 8 bases between. This CDR3 contains 13 residues. The DNA for the CDR3 is TGCGCCAGCAGCTTGGTACCAGGAACTGAAGCTTTCTTT. Its protein is CASSLVPGTEAFF.

Only one count was recorded for this clone. The genes are TRBV12-2 and TRBJ2-2; whether TRBD2, the table's D call, matches the DNA was not checked. TRBV12-2 counts as a pseudogene. This CDR3 is built from 16 residues. The CDR3 reads CASRSLAGANTGELFF. DNA for the CDR3: TGTGCAAGTCGCTCGCTAGCGGGGGCTAACACCGGGGAGCTGTTTTTT.

The chain couples TRBV27 to TRBJ1-2; 7 nucleotides align to TRBD1. Germline assignment: CDR1 MNHEY and CDR2 SMNVEV (reference sequence). The ends lost 1 base at V and 3 bases at J; junction bases unmatched: 11. The CDR3 totals 17 residues. CDR3 coding DNA: TGTGCCAGCAGTTTATTAGATTCGACAGGGCAACACTATGGCTACACCTTC. The encoded protein is CASSLLDSTGQHYGYTF.

The chain couples TRBV5-4 to TRBJ1-1; D uncertain. Germline V gene sequence: CDR1 SGHNT, CDR2 YYREEE (reference sequence). With 2 bases removed from V and 10 bases from J, the gap between germline ends came to 12 bases. This CDR3 region has 12 residues. CDR3 sequence reads: CASSFKQVRAFF. For the CDR3, the DNA is TGTGCCAGCAGCTTCAAGCAGGTGCGAGCTTTCTTT.

This CDR3 reads CASSLGRWDRANTGELFF. Here the CDR3 DNA reads TGTGCCAGCAGCTTAGGGCGTTGGGACAGAGCGAACACCGGGGAGCTGTTTTTT. The chain couples TRBV7-7 to TRBJ2-2, with 7 bases lining up with TRBD1. Germline V CDR1 and CDR2: SSHAT, FNYEAQ (reference sequence). The CDR3 is made up of 18 amino acids. Losses at the gene ends were 1 base for V and 0 bases for J; bases not matched to a gene: 8.

V gene TRBV11-1 combines with J gene TRBJ2-2; 8 nucleotides align to TRBD1. The CDR3 is 15 residues long. The trim removed 6 bases at V and 8 bases at J, leaving 11 bases unmatched. Germline CDR1 reads SGHAT; CDR2 reads FQDESV (reference sequence). The CDR3 DNA reads as TGTGCCAGCAGTCCCCAGACAGGGGTTAAAGGGGAGCTGTTTTTT. Protein: CASSPQTGVKGELFF.